This T cell receptor (beta chain) was sequenced for a study of T cell responses to AZD1222 COVID-19 vaccine. CDR1 LGHNA and CDR2 YSLEER come from the germline V gene. The junction had 12 bases not matched to a gene; V was cut back by 1 base and J by 0 bases. CDR3 length: 19 residues. This clone was found once. Assay used: immunoSEQ multiplex PCR; TCRdb lists only in-frame clones, some missing. The data contain 150,000 to 200,000 clones, around 92% of them singletons. The chain combines TRBV4-3 with TRBJ2-3; 8 bases line up with TRBD2. This TCR derives from an adult in good health. This material consisted of peripheral blood, taken on day 0 of AZD1222 vaccination. In DNA, the CDR3 is TGCGCCAGCAGCCAAGCCAGACTAGCGAACGCATTTAGCACAGATACGCAGTATTTT. Translating it yields CASSQARLANAFSTDTQYF.